The 9 T cell receptor delta chains below come from one sample, sequenced in a study of DNA immune sequencing with unique molecular identifiers. All 8 TRDV and 4 TRDJ genes were targeted in 32-plex amplification of genomic DNA. In around 3 barcoding PCR cycles, molecules received a 12-nucleotide UMI, then adapter PCR followed. TCRdb redid clone calling on the multiplex PCR reads using CATT. The sample shows 730 or so delta-chain clones, approximately 12% of them seen only once. The specimen sequenced was gamma-delta T cells from PBMCs. The receptor set was obtained from a human donor in good health.

To note about this clone: Just one base apart from a much larger clone, this may be a read error. CDR3 in DNA: TGTGCCCACCCCTGCCTTACTGGGGGATACTCGACGATTCGGTACACCGATAAACTCATCTTT. This codes for CAHPCLTGGYSTIRYTDKLIF. The V call is TRAV29/DV5, the J call TRDJ1; 12 bases fit TRDD3. This CDR3 comprises 21 residues. Germline-derived CDR1 and CDR2 are NSMFDY and ISSIKDK.

About this clone: This likely reflects a read error, since a far larger clone is one base away. Additional DNA sequences in this sample encode the identical CDR3. The genes are TRDV2 and TRDJ1; TRDD3 matches 8 bases. Germline V gene lookup returns CDR1 GEAIGNYY and CDR2 EKD. The CDR3 has 14 residues. CDR3 in amino acids: CACDLLGGSDKLIF. The CDR3 DNA is TGTGCCTGTGACTTACTGGGGGGTTCCGATAAACTAATCTTT.

This clone is labeled large. No DNA is shown, since the ends of the CDR3 on it are uncertain; the CDR3 is the one TCRdb lists. The CDR3 is CSVLLCSDPTSSWDTRQMFF. The V and J genes are TRAV29/DV5 and TRDJ3; the table assigns TRDD3, which was not confirmed against the DNA. The CDR3 numbers 20 amino acids, ends counted. The germline V gene has CDR1 NSMFDY and CDR2 ISSIKDK.

Sample share makes this clone medium-sized (0.01 to 0.1%). Other DNA sequences from this sample encode an identical CDR3 as well. The chain employs TRDV1 and TRDJ1; no clear D. Germline loops: CDR1 TSWWSYY, CDR2 QGS. The CDR3 extends over 18 amino acids. The V end lost 1 base, the J end lost 1 base, and 19 bases lay between the germline ends. The CDR3 coding sequence is TGTGCTCTTGGGGAACGTTTTCCACCCCCCACACCCACCGATAAACTCATCTTT. Its protein is CALGERFPPPTPTDKLIF.

Comments on this clone: A far larger clone differs by one base, so this is likely a read error. Other DNA sequences within the sample encode an identical CDR3. Here the CDR3 reads CACDPLGDSPDKLIF. DNA for the CDR3: TGTGCCTGTGACCCACTGGGGGATTCGCCAGATAAACTCATCTTT. The chain recombines TRDV2 with TRDJ1; 10 bases map to TRDD3. V shed 3 bases, J shed 5 bases, and the junction held 8 bases outside the gene matches. The germline V gene has CDR1 GEAIGNYY and CDR2 EKD. This CDR3 spans 15 amino acids.

This clone was counted between two and nine times. This sequence is one base from a far larger clone and is likely a read error. This specimen includes other DNA sequences encoding the same CDR3. The chain couples TRDV1 to TRDJ1; 11 bases align to TRDD3. The V gene's germline CDR1 is TSWWSYY and CDR2 QGS. V gave up 3 bases and J gave up 1 base; unmatched junction bases: 16. The CDR3 runs to 20 residues. The CDR3 sequence is CALGDDSLGWGIRVTDKLIF. As DNA, the CDR3 is TGTGCTCTTGGGGACGATTCCCTCGGATGGGGGATACGAGTCACCGATAAACTCATCTTT.

The table lists this clone with a count of one. The TCRdb protein comes from a much larger clone and disagrees with this DNA's translation at residue 3, likely due to a read error; the protein given here is derived from the DNA. The rearrangement links TRDV2 to TRDJ3; 10 bases are a match to TRDD3. The CDR3 consists of 18 residues. Germline values: CDR1 GEAIGNYY, CDR2 EKD. This chain's CDR3 is CAYDGVGDTSWDTRQMFF. DNA of the CDR3: TGTGCCTATGACGGAGTGGGGGATACTTCCTGGGACACCCGACAGATGTTTTTC.

By sample share, this clone is medium-sized. This chain links TRDV3 with TRDJ1, with TRDD3 identical over 7 bases. V dropped 3 bases and J dropped 8; count of bases not matched to a gene: 18. In germline, CDR1 is TVYSNPD, CDR2 GDNSRS (reference sequence). This CDR3 is 15 amino acids long. CDR3 sequence (DNA): TGTGCCTTAGTATGGGGGGCCTGGGGGTCCGGCAAACTCATCTTT. It translates to CALVWGAWGSGKLIF.

As for this clone: It differs at one base from a far larger clone, so likely a read error. The same CDR3 can be traced to other DNA sequences in this sample. The chain carries TRDV2 and TRDJ3; TRDD3 matches at 8 bases. CDR3 length: 18 amino acids. Germline V CDR1 and CDR2: GEAIGNYY, EKD. CDR3 region: CACDVLGASSWDTRQMFF. For the CDR3, the DNA is TGTGCCTGTGACGTACTGGGGGCTAGCTCCTGGGATACCCGACAGATGTTTTTC.